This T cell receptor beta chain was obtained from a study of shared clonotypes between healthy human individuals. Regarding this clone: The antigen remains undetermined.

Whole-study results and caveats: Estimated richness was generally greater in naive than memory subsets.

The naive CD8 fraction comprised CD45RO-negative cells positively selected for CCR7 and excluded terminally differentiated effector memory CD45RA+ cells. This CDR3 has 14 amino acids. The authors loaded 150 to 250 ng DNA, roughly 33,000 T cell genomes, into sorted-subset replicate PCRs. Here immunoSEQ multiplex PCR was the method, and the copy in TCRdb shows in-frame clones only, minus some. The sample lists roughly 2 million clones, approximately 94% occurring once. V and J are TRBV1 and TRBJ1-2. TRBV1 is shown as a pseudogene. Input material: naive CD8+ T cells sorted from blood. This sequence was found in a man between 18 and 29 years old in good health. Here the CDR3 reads CTSSQVRSNYGYTF. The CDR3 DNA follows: TGCACCAGCAGCCAAGTAAGGAGTAACTATGGCTACACCTTC.